This paragraph covers one T cell receptor beta chain sequence. No antigen is known for it. One junction end disagrees with the germline gene, perhaps due to a read error. This entry is derived from a study of CD8+CD57+ T cells in acquired aplastic anemia. Across the study: Average DNA yield from sorted CD4+ and CD8+ cells was 3.2 ug. Study findings and constraints: Overlapping CD8+ CDR3 repertoires of patients and controls contained approximately 28 shared sequences.

Flow cytometry had shown expanded CD8+CD57+ cells in the patients chosen for sequencing. Among the patients, all had severe acquired aplastic anemia. Patients had not yet gotten any therapy when their blood was taken for sampling. The CDR3 runs to 16 residues. Using genomic DNA as the template, TCR beta VDJ and CDR3 profiling was carried out. From the reads, TCRdb called clonotypes with MiXCR, one entry per CDR3 protein. The sample yields about 150,000 distinct CDR3 sequences, roughly 54% seen once. The receptor was derived from a human donor with aplastic anemia. Specimen: sorted CD4+, CD8+, or CD8+CD57+ T cells (not recorded which) from PBMCs. This rearrangement joins TRBV12-3 or TRBV12-4 to TRBJ2-7; 9 nucleotides agree with TRBD2. CDR3 protein: CASSFPSASGTYERYF. The CDR3 bases are TGTGCCAGCAGTTTTCCGTCGGCTAGCGGGACCTACGAGCGGTACTTC.